This T cell receptor beta chain was sequenced for a study of technical replicates of blood from a few donors. Generated by immunoSEQ multiplex PCR, the TCRdb table keeps only in-frame clones and is missing some. The sample lists 81,000 or so clones; 90% to 97% were seen once. V was pared by 7 bases and J by 5 bases, with 12 bases between. The CDR3 extends over 13 amino acids. Germline V gene lookup returns CDR1 MNHNS and CDR2 SASEGT. This clonotype was obtained from a human donor in good health. The rearrangement links TRBV6-1 to TRBJ2-1; a weak D match, TRBD1 (6 bases). Sequencing input: T cells isolated from PBMCs. CDR3 DNA sequence: TGTGCCAGCACGCAGGACAGAAACAATGAGCAGTTCTTC. This codes for CASTQDRNNEQFF.